This note documents a single TCR beta chain sequence. This sample stems from a study of blood T cell repertoires in COVID-19. Study information: Samples representing acute and convalescent COVID-19 were sourced from the United States, Italy and Spain. From T cells, B-cell-depleted T cells, or PBMCs came the material, which was cDNA or gDNA.

Original processing methods: Reference gene primer amplification gave estimated nucleated cell counts. The protocol was immunoSEQ multiplex PCR, while the TCRdb copy is restricted to in-frame clones and leaves out a portion. V and J calls and clone size are those listed in that table; D and trimming were worked out from the DNA. The repertoire has roughly 140,000 clones, approximately 80% of them found once; the top ten carry approximately 9%. This receptor was taken from a woman of 80 years or more in a cohort sampled during active or convalescent COVID-19. Sequencing was done on a sample of peripheral blood.

The CDR3 here is CASSVGPPTGFQETQYF. In nucleotides, the CDR3 is TGTGCCAGCAGCGTGGGGCCCCCTACAGGGTTCCAAGAGACCCAGTACTTC. The rearrangement uses TRBV5-6 and TRBJ2-5; possible D gene TRBD1, 6 bases. The CDR3 is 17 residues long. V was trimmed by 4 bases and J by 1 base, leaving 20 bases between them. Looked up from germline, CDR1 is SGHDT and CDR2 is YYEEEE.